This T cell receptor (beta chain) was captured in a study of technical replicates of blood from a few donors (dated by TCRdb to about 2017). The count of this clone is one. Its antigen has not been determined. This sequence may be a read error, since a much larger clone differs from it by one base. Other DNA sequences in the same sample also yield this CDR3. The library was obtained by the immunoSEQ multiplex PCR assay. This is the immuneACCESS table as TCRdb keeps it, with only in-frame sequences that have V and J called. A part of the clones is gone; compared with another copy, unresolved V genes explain less than half, and the rest is unexplained. This sample gives tens of thousands of clones in total; 85% to 95% of them show up just once. 4% to 5% of the sample lies in the top ten. Here V drops 4 bases and J drops 4 bases, and the junction holds 3 bases not matched to any gene. The CDR3 sequence holds 14 residues, the cysteine and phenylalanine included. The entry retains the CDR3 DNA only, 42 bases that are in frame from base 1. In the germline V gene, CDR1 corresponds to SGHRS and CDR2 to YFSETQ.

Sequenced input: PBMCs. The TCR was taken from a human donor in good health. Some clones in this sample may be carry-over from other donors' samples. The V gene is TRBV5-1 and the J gene is TRBJ2-1; TRBD2 lines up with 9 middle nucleotides. The nucleotide sequence is TGCGCCAGCAGCGGTAGCGGGGGTTACAATGAGCAGTTCTTC. Translated, it reads CASSGSGGYNEQFF.